These 2 T cell receptor beta chains share one sample of origin, sequenced in a study of blood T cell repertoires in COVID-19. The repertoire was sequenced with immunoSEQ multiplex PCR; TCRdb's copy has only in-frame clones and lacks some. Here the sample spans about 270,000 clones, around 86% being singletons. Material: peripheral blood. The receptor source for this set is a man aged 35-49 years with active or convalescent COVID-19.

The chain employs TRBV7-9 and TRBJ1-2; D possibly corresponds to TRBD1 (6 bases). The CDR3 has 13 residues. Trimming took 0 bases from V and 6 from J, leaving 8 bases between them. CDR1 and CDR2 (germline): SEHNR, FQNEAQ (reference sequence). CDR3 loop: CASSLAGGDGYTF. CDR3 coding DNA: TGTGCCAGCAGCTTAGCAGGGGGGGATGGCTACACCTTC.

The chain employs TRBV11-2 and TRBJ1-4, with 7 bases aligning to TRBD1. CDR3 size: 16 residues. The germline gives CDR1 SGHAT, CDR2 FQNNGV. V trimming: 1 base; J trimming: 7 bases; junction bases outside the gene matches: 9. The chain's CDR3 is CASSLGQTGPREKLFF. The CDR3 region has the DNA TGTGCCAGCAGCTTAGGGCAGACAGGGCCACGTGAAAAACTGTTTTTT.